One sample yielded the 5 T cell receptor beta chains listed below, sequenced in a study of CD8 T cells in Susac syndrome. Random hexamers served to reverse transcribe roughly 0.5 to 1 ug RNA. From the immunoSEQ multiplex PCR reads, TCRdb called clonotypes with MiXCR, one entry per CDR3 protein. Here the sample spans 170,000 or so distinct CDR3 sequences, 90% to 96% being singletons. The specimen sequenced was CD4+ T cells from PBMCs. The receptor source for this set is a human donor with Susac syndrome.

CDR3 DNA: TGTGCCTGGGACAGGGGAGGCTACGAGCAGTACTTC. Its protein is CAWDRGGYEQYF. The V and J genes are TRBV30 and TRBJ2-7, with 8 nucleotides matching TRBD1. Germline V CDR1 and CDR2: GTSNPN, SVGIG (reference sequence). J gave up 3 bases and V 5 bases, and 3 bases lay outside the gene matches. The CDR3 totals 12 residues.

The V call is TRBV25-1, the J call TRBJ2-7; tentative D call: TRBD1 (6 bases). The CDR3 length is 12 residues. V gave up 8 bases and J gave up 7 bases, with 15 bases separating them. Germline loops: CDR1 MGHDK, CDR2 SYGVNS. The CDR3 DNA reads as TGTGCCAGCGGTACAGGGTTGGAGGAGCAGTACGTC. Amino acid sequence: CASGTGLEEQYV.

The chain uses TRBV20-1 and TRBJ1-5; D possibly corresponds to TRBD1 (6 bases). V shed 3 bases and J shed 6 bases, with 15 bases lying between them. Germline CDR1 and CDR2: DFQATT and SNEGSKA (reference sequence). This CDR3 comprises 14 residues. The CDR3 bases are TGCAGTGCTAGGGAGGAGGGGGGACGTCAGCCCCAGCATTTT. The encoded protein is CSAREEGGRQPQHF.

V is TRBV9 and J is TRBJ2-7; TRBD2 aligns across 11 bases. After removal of 4 bases from V and 5 bases from J, the junction contained 14 bases not matched to a gene. This CDR3 contains 17 residues. The V gene's germline CDR1 is SGDLS and CDR2 YYNGEE. In DNA, the CDR3 is TGTGCCAGCAGCCCACGGTTAGCGGGAGGGCCAAGGGACGAGCAGTACTTC. Amino acids: CASSPRLAGGPRDEQYF.

The V gene is TRBV6-2 or TRBV6-3, the J gene TRBJ1-1, with D maybe TRBD1 (6 bases). CDR3 length: 17 residues. Looked up from germline, CDR1 is MNHEY and CDR2 is SVGEGT. V lost 5 bases and J lost 3, with 22 bases in between. CDR3 nucleotide sequence: TGTGCCAGCAGTCCCCGACAGGCTCCTAAGCTGGACACTGAAGCTTTCTTT. This gives the protein CASSPRQAPKLDTEAFF.